These 18 T cell receptor beta chains share one sample of origin, sequenced in a study of human thymus T cells. TCRdb's table, derived via immunoSEQ multiplex PCR, lists solely in-frame clones and lacks some. The sample holds approximately 70,000 clones; over 85% are singletons and the top ten take 0.034%. Surgeons resected thymus tissue during corrective heart surgery. Sequencing was carried out using thymus tissue. Receptor source: a girl less than two years old with a congenital heart defect but otherwise immunologically healthy.

The chain uses TRBV28 and TRBJ2-7; a weak D match, TRBD2 (5 bases). V was cut by 5 bases and J by 7 bases, with 15 bases left in between. CDR3 size: 13 residues. Germline V gene sequence: CDR1 MDHEN, CDR2 SYDVKM. CDR3 bases: TGTGCCAGCAGTCCACGGGCCCCGGGGGAGCAGTACTTC. It encodes CASSPRAPGEQYF.

The chain carries TRBV19 and TRBJ2-1, with 9 bases that match TRBD1. The CDR3 runs to 14 residues. J was trimmed by 3 bases and V by 4 bases; bases with no gene match: 1. Germline V gives CDR1 LNHDA, CDR2 SQIVND (reference sequence). The CDR3 protein is CASSRTGDYNEQFF. CDR3 sequence (DNA): TGTGCCAGTAGTAGGACAGGGGACTACAATGAGCAGTTCTTC.

The chain uses TRBV7-2 and TRBJ2-1; 10 nucleotides match TRBD1. CDR1 is SGHTA and CDR2 is FQGNSA in the germline V gene. J gave up 6 bases and V 1 base, and 6 bases lay outside the gene matches. The CDR3 runs 16 residues. The CDR3 nucleotides read TGTGCCAGCAGCTTAGGACAGGGGGCCCTTCTCAATGAGCAGTTCTTC. Encoded protein: CASSLGQGALLNEQFF.

The V gene is TRBV2, the J gene TRBJ1-2; D may be TRBD1 (6 bases). The germline gives CDR1 SNHLY, CDR2 FYNNEI. CDR3 length: 16 residues. V shed 0 bases and J shed 2 bases, with 13 bases lying between them. In nucleotides, the CDR3 is TGTGCCAGCAGTGAAGCGGTGGACAGTCCGAACTATGGCTACACCTTC. Its translation: CASSEAVDSPNYGYTF.

The rearrangement joins TRBV29-1 to TRBJ2-7; TRBD1 agrees at 10 bases. Trimming took 1 base from V and 1 from J; bases not matched to a gene: 1. The CDR3 consists of 14 residues. CDR1 and CDR2 from the germline V gene are SQVTM and ANQGSEA. CDR3: CSVEGTGGSYEQYF. The CDR3 DNA reads TGCAGCGTTGAAGGGACAGGGGGTTCCTACGAGCAGTACTTC.

The rearrangement links TRBV11-2 to TRBJ1-1; D not resolved. Germline CDR1 SGHAT, CDR2 FQNNGV. The germline V and J ends were trimmed by 5 bases and 1 base, with 8 bases remaining between them. The CDR3 has 13 amino acids. The CDR3: CASSRTGNTEAFF. The CDR3 DNA sequence: TGTGCCAGCAGCCGAACCGGGAACACTGAAGCTTTCTTT. Full variable domain (outside the CDR3, taken from reference TRBV11-2 and TRBJ1-1): EAGVAQSPRYKIIEKRQSVAFWCNPISGHATLYWYQQILGQGPKLLIQFQNNGVVDDSQLPKDRFSAERLKGVDSTLKIQPAKLEDSAVYLCASSRTGNTEAFFGQGTRLTVV.

The chain uses TRBV27 and TRBJ2-1, with 7 bases lining up with TRBD2. V shed 5 bases, J shed 9 bases, and the junction held 16 bases outside the gene matches. The CDR3 covers 16 residues. Germline CDR1 reads MNHEY; CDR2 reads SMNVEV (reference sequence). CDR3 bases: TGTGCCAGCAGTCCCCAGAGGCGGGAGCGGGGCGGTGAGCAGTTCTTC. Its translation: CASSPQRRERGGEQFF.

The chain recombines TRBV18 with TRBJ2-1, with no clear D. Per the germline V gene, CDR1 is KGHSH and CDR2 is LQKENI. Trimming removed 5 bases from V and 8 bases from J, with 10 bases in between. The CDR3 has 12 amino acids. CDR3: CASSASDDEQFF. CDR3 in DNA: TGTGCCAGCTCAGCAAGCGATGATGAGCAGTTCTTC.

The chain joins TRBV9 to TRBJ2-3; perhaps TRBD1 as D (5 bases). This CDR3 region has 14 residues. The germline V gene encodes CDR1 SGDLS and CDR2 YYNGEE. The V and J ends lost 2 bases and 0 bases respectively, with 7 bases between them. The CDR3 region has the DNA TGTGCCAGCAGCGTCCGACAGAGCACAGATACGCAGTATTTT. It translates to CASSVRQSTDTQYF.

The V call is TRBV2, the J call TRBJ2-4, with TRBD1 identical over 12 bases. The junction had 9 bases not matched to a gene; V was cut back by 6 bases and J by 0 bases. This CDR3 region has 18 residues. Germline-derived CDR1 and CDR2 are SNHLY and FYNNEI. The chain's CDR3 is CASSTGTGGPTAKNIQYF. Here the CDR3 DNA reads TGTGCCAGCAGCACAGGGACAGGGGGCCCCACAGCCAAAAACATTCAGTACTTC.

J is TRBJ2-5 and V is TRBV4-2; 12 nucleotides match TRBD1. The germline CDR1 and CDR2 sequences are LGHNA and YNFKEQ. The V and J ends lost 6 bases and 3 bases, in that order; junction bases with no gene match: 5. The CDR3 spans 15 residues. CDR3 protein: CASRSGTGGEETQYF. CDR3 DNA: TGTGCCAGCAGGTCCGGGACAGGGGGCGAAGAGACCCAGTACTTC.

The V call is TRBV7-2, the J call TRBJ2-1; 11 nucleotides line up with TRBD2. The V gene's germline CDR1 is SGHTA and CDR2 FQGNSA. The J segment lost 1 base and the V segment lost 5 bases, leaving 10 bases of the junction unmatched. This CDR3 has 18 residues. The CDR3 region is CASSPRGIAGGSYNEQFF. As DNA, the CDR3 is TGTGCCAGCAGCCCAAGGGGGATAGCGGGAGGGTCCTACAATGAGCAGTTCTTC.

This sequence joins TRBV5-6 and TRBJ1-3, with D unclear. CDR3 length: 17 amino acids. The ends were cut back, 4 bases at V and 0 bases at J, with 17 bases in the middle. Germline lookup yields CDR1 SGHDT and CDR2 YYEEEE. The CDR3 here is CASSPGVYGFSGNTIYF. In DNA form, the CDR3 reads TGTGCCAGCAGCCCCGGGGTGTACGGCTTCTCTGGAAACACCATATATTTT.

CDR3 amino acids: CASSEKNEQYF. The CDR3 DNA follows: TGTGCCAGCAGTGAGAAAAACGAGCAGTACTTC. V and J are TRBV6-1 and TRBJ2-7; the D is unclear. Germline loops: CDR1 MNHNS, CDR2 SASEGT. This CDR3 comprises 11 residues. V dropped 3 bases and J dropped 5 bases, with 5 bases sitting between them.

In this sample, this clone turned up once. The chain uses TRBV10-3 and TRBJ1-1; D remains ambiguous. Germline CDR1 ENHRY, CDR2 SYGVKD. This CDR3 contains 14 residues. V lost 4 bases and J 8 bases, leaving 17 bases between the germline ends. This CDR3 is CAISVGHLETEAFF. CDR3 coding DNA: TGTGCCATCAGTGTCGGCCACCTGGAAACCGAAGCTTTCTTT.

This sequence joins TRBV5-6 and TRBJ1-5, with a weak D call TRBD1 (5 bases). Per germline, CDR1 SGHDT and CDR2 YYEEEE. With 4 bases removed from V and 1 base from J, the gap between germline ends came to 12 bases. The CDR3 covers 15 residues. This CDR3 is CASSPVGVSNQPQHF. CDR3 nucleotides: TGTGCCAGCAGCCCGGTGGGGGTAAGCAATCAGCCCCAGCATTTT.

V usage is TRBV28 and J usage is TRBJ2-7; maybe TRBD1 (6 bases). The V gene lost 5 bases and the J gene lost 3 bases, with 11 bases spanning the gap. This CDR3 spans 13 amino acids. The germline CDR1 and CDR2 sequences are MDHEN and SYDVKM. CDR3 DNA: TGTGCCAGCAGTGGTTGGGACAACTACGAGCAGTACTTC. Protein: CASSGWDNYEQYF.

The chain combines TRBV6-1 with TRBJ1-1; the D gene is possibly TRBD1 (6 bases). Germline V gene lookup returns CDR1 MNHNS and CDR2 SASEGT. The ends were cut back, 3 bases at V and 4 bases at J, with 12 bases in the middle. The CDR3 covers 14 residues. The CDR3 nucleotides are TGTGCCAGCAGTGAGACGGGGGGGGCCACTGAAGCTTTCTTT. Translating gives CASSETGGATEAFF.